This T cell receptor (beta chain) comes out of a study of CD8+ T cells in alopecia areata. Study as a whole: Treated patients were dosed with oral tofacitinib, taking 5 to 10 mg twice daily.

As the sequencing template, cDNA was produced by extracting RNA and reverse transcribing it. Libraries were prepared by immunoSEQ multiplex PCR; TCRdb keeps only in-frame clonotypes and omits some of them. The repertoire holds more than 140,000 clones, with more than 85% as singletons. The study, taken as a whole, reports: Normal-skin resident alphabeta T cells also appear among scalp sample sequences.

This clone was counted a few times. Its antigen is unknown. The length of the CDR3 is 16 residues. Germline-derived CDR1 and CDR2 are SQVTM and ANQGSEA. Germline trimming cut 4 bases from V and 4 bases from J; bases unmatched to any gene: 13. Described treatment: oral pan-JAK inhibitor, 5-10 mg twice daily. Sequenced material: CD8+ T cells sorted from blood, taken at week 4, from a patient treated with tofacitinib. V gene TRBV29-1 combines with J gene TRBJ2-1, with 7 bases matching TRBD1. This clonotype was obtained from a human donor with alopecia areata. CDR3 loop: CSVAMSGTAMYNEQFF. In DNA, the CDR3 is TGCAGCGTTGCCATGAGTGGGACAGCAATGTACAATGAGCAGTTCTTC.